The clone carrying this T cell receptor (beta chain) was found many times. Its antigen is currently unknown. Study conclusions and caveats: Tumor Tregs overlapped most with tumor, then blood, naive CD4+ cells.

The CDR3 contains 16 residues. Germline V CDR1 and CDR2: SGHRS, YFSETQ. V trimming: 1 base; J trimming: 3 bases; junction bases outside the gene matches: 7. Constant-region reverse primers amplified full-length variable regions, followed by semi-nested Nested Universal Primer A PCR. TCRdb ran MiXCR on the 5' RACE reads and lists one entry per CDR3 protein. The sample contains under 11,000 distinct CDR3 sequences, 27% of which appear only once. Cells sorted as Tregs were CD4+, CD25+ and CD127-/low. Material: Tregs sorted from a lymph node. The TCR sequence derives from a female donor with breast cancer. The chain is built from TRBV5-1 and TRBJ2-3; 8 bases map to TRBD2. The CDR3 sequence is CASSLRASGPTDTQYF. For the CDR3, the DNA is TGCGCCAGCAGCTTGAGGGCTAGCGGGCCAACAGATACGCAGTATTTT.